Listed below are T cell receptor beta chains from one sample, sequenced in a study of blood T cell repertoires in COVID-19. Some clones are missing from TCRdb's copy, which holds only in-frame ones; the method was immunoSEQ multiplex PCR. The table shows about 180,000 clones, with roughly 77% occurring only once. Sequencing was performed on peripheral blood. The receptors shown here come from a woman aged 80 or older with COVID-19, enrolled during active disease. Each CDR3 is given with its conserved first and last residue. Each record gives: J gene, V gene, CDR3 protein.

>TRBJ2-5|TRBV4-1
CASSQEGLGVADEETQYF
>TRBJ1-3|TRBV7-2
CASSLQGGTIYF
>TRBJ1-1|TRBV5-4
CASSLYLKGGNTEAFF
>TRBJ1-1|TRBV7-8
CASSLVGSQGDTEAFF
>TRBJ2-3|TRBV5-1
CASSYGDYPHTDTQYF
>TRBJ1-2|TRBV4-3
CASSQGPGQGFYGYTF
>TRBJ1-2|TRBV7-2
CASSLVRGKDGYTF
>TRBJ2-2|TRBV28
CASTHSNTGELFF
>TRBJ2-7|TRBV19
CASSRTGGYRNSYEQYF
>TRBJ2-1|TRBV7-9
CASRSGGWAEQFF
>TRBJ2-7|TRBV3-1/TRBV3-2
CASSFTRAYEQYF
>TRBJ1-5|TRBV19
CASIGTGGYQPQHF
>TRBJ1-2|TRBV6-6
CASSTGTGNGYTF
>TRBJ2-3|TRBV4-1
CASSHAGRPDTQYF
>TRBJ2-3|TRBV10-3
CAISEASGGSGGTDTQYF
>TRBJ2-5|TRBV20-1
CSALPGETQYF
>TRBJ1-2|TRBV6-5
CASSRDRAYGYTF
>TRBJ2-7|TRBV28
CASSLLQGSYEQYF
>TRBJ2-3|TRBV27
CASSSSWGGRADTQYF
>TRBJ1-5|TRBV10-3
CAISQGRDSNQPQHF
>TRBJ2-5|TRBV7-2
CASSFSFPGQGSETQYF
>TRBJ2-2|TRBV13
CASSLYLAGDPGELFF
>TRBJ1-2|TRBV9
CASSEDPGAGDYGYTF
>TRBJ1-1|TRBV19
CASSGQGSEAFF
>TRBJ1-4|TRBV7-9
CASSETGGAPNEKLFF
>TRBJ2-5|TRBV5-6
CASSLRLAGGETQYF
>TRBJ2-1|TRBV2
CARGGRSSYNEQFF
>TRBJ1-4|TRBV30
CAWSVLGQGHEKLFF
>TRBJ1-2|TRBV7-8
CASSFRTGSDYGYTF
>TRBJ2-1|TRBV21-1
CASTRGVPYNEQFF
>TRBJ2-1|TRBV5-1
CASSGGTSGRNMYEQFF
>TRBJ2-5|TRBV29-1
CSVTTAGETQYF
>TRBJ1-5|TRBV19
CASSPRDPPQHF
>TRBJ2-2|TRBV3-1/TRBV3-2
CASSQPRGTDTGELFF
>TRBJ2-3|TRBV6-5
CASSEDRVLSDTQYF
>TRBJ1-5|TRBV6-2/TRBV6-3
CASSYEGVGGQPQHF
>TRBJ2-5|TRBV6-6
CASSYSSSRETQYF
>TRBJ2-3|TRBV19
CASSIQGTDTQYF
>TRBJ1-1|TRBV7-2
CASSRTGGLTEAFF
>TRBJ2-2|TRBV5-5
CASSLGLAGTTGELFF
>TRBJ2-3|TRBV5-1
CASSHAAGAVTDTQYF
>TRBJ2-1|TRBV4-1
CASSPSSGAYNEQFF
>TRBJ2-3|TRBV7-2
CASSLGGQGADTQYF
>TRBJ2-1|TRBV9
CASSVVAGGPDEQFF
>TRBJ1-4|TRBV2
CASKGDDEKLFF
>TRBJ2-1|TRBV20-1
CSASGGSSYNEQFF
>TRBJ2-1|TRBV28
CASSFELARVAYNEQFF
>TRBJ2-7|TRBV2
CASSDGDNMGNYEQYF
>TRBJ1-2|TRBV28
CASSSGDRAYGYTF
>TRBJ2-7|TRBV5-6
CASSLARFGEQYF
>TRBJ2-2|TRBV6-5
CASRGLAGVAGELFF
>TRBJ1-6|TRBV28
CASSLDRGRINSPLHF
>TRBJ2-7|TRBV6-2/TRBV6-3
CASSQVPREQYF
>TRBJ1-5|TRBV15
CATSRGQGNQPQHF
>TRBJ1-2|TRBV28
CASSLPGQGYYGYTF